Sequencing of this T cell receptor beta chain was carried out in a study of spatial heterogeneity in lung cancer (dated by TCRdb to between 2018 and 2020). About the full investigation: Samples were obtained from 70 to 85 patients with early-stage, untreated non-small cell lung cancer from the lung TRACERx cohort. In the raw uncorrected reads, each unique combination of TCR and UMI appeared more than ten times on average. More beta-chain than alpha-chain transcripts were consistently detected, likely reflecting higher beta-chain transcript abundance. Follow-up PBMC samples were sequenced whenever available, and the median time to follow-up was about 23 months after resection. Nonsynonymous mutation counts, determined by whole-exome sequencing of tumor tissue, were related to features of the TCR repertoire. Both alpha and beta chains were TCR-sequenced in samples taken at surgery, namely 220 tumor regions, more than 62 matched nontumor lung samples and roughly 56 PBMC samples. The study quantitatively compared TCR alpha and beta repertoires across multiple tumor regions, matched nontumor lung and blood in non-small cell lung cancer. Broad study findings and their caveats: Ubiquitous expanded tumor TCRs were found in blood more often at tumor resection than at routine follow-up. Confirming at a functional level the hypothesis that regional TCRs recognize regional mutations was considered to require additional single-cell paired TCR alpha and beta sequencing. Only roughly 15 patients were included in comparisons of baseline and follow-up blood repertoires.

For this chain, trimming is 4 bases at the V end and 3 bases at the J end, and the number of junction bases without a gene match is 10. The CDR3 contains 17 residues, cysteine and phenylalanine counted. The DNA shown is the 51-base CDR3, in frame from base 1. The germline V gene sets CDR1 to SGHAT and CDR2 to FQNNGV. At least ten counts were recorded for this clonotype. Its antigen is currently not known. One base away there is no much larger clone; base qualities are not given. The library was made by 5' RACE. This sample was sequenced with a NextSeq 500. The TCR library protocol attached a unique molecular identifier to each TCR cDNA molecule to allow correction of PCR and sequencing errors. The original pipeline was this. Decombinator tools were used for TCR identification, UMI-based error correction and CDR3 extraction. Expanded TCRs were defined as those above a frequency of 2 per 1,000, corresponding to the top 1% of the tumor frequency distribution. Each repertoire was subsampled 100 times to 5,000 TCRs, after which Renyi diversity was computed with the R vegan package. To build CDR3 similarity networks, amino acid triplet string-kernel similarity was used, and CDR3s were connected when their pairwise similarity was above 0.82. Through fastp at Q25 and MiXCR, TCRdb rebuilt clones from the public reads, retaining in-frame beta chains. Every entry covers one CDR3 protein and lists the most common genes and DNA from its rows. The V and J calls and clone size come from TCRdb's table, not from the authors' own analysis. The sample data list approximately 39,000 distinct CDR3 sequences, and about 7.9% of these were observed just once. 9.4% of the sample is held by the ten biggest clonotypes.

Read against the paper, the sample's time point label means: blood at routine non-recurrence follow-up after resection. Whole RNA extracted from tumor and nontumor lung tissue, or from cryopreserved PBMC samples, was used for TCR sequencing without cell sorting. A patient was chosen for TCR sequencing only when enough RNA was available from at least two tumor regions. The receptor's source is a male donor with early-stage non-small cell lung cancer. The sequencing used PBMCs, collected at follow-up. The rearrangement joined TRBV11-2 to TRBJ2-2; 8 of the junction bases match TRBD1. The CDR3 here reads CASSSIGGTGYTGELFF. Read as DNA, the sequence is TGTGCCAGCAGCTCAATTGGGGGGACAGGCTACACCGGGGAGCTGTTTTTT. Extended through the reference TRBV11-2 and TRBJ2-2 proteins, this CDR3 yields the full variable domain: EAGVAQSPRYKIIEKRQSVAFWCNPISGHATLYWYQQILGQGPKLLIQFQNNGVVDDSQLPKDRFSAERLKGVDSTLKIQPAKLEDSAVYLCASSSIGGTGYTGELFFGEGSRLTVL.